A single count supports the clone carrying this TCR beta chain. What it binds is not known. Germline CDR1 SGDLS, CDR2 YYNGEE. CDR3 size: 15 residues. The V gene lost 0 bases and the J gene lost 2 bases, with 12 bases spanning the gap. Deep level was the assay's run setting. Once extracted for a subset, genomic DNA was divided evenly among several immunoSEQ plates. Only in-frame clones appear in the TCRdb table, and some are missing; sequencing was by immunoSEQ multiplex PCR. The sample lists 2 million to 2.5 million clones, 80% to 95% occurring once. The investigators split CD4+ cells into a CD45RA+ naive subset and a CD45RA-negative memory subset. This specimen belongs to a study of shared clonotypes between healthy human individuals. General study points: Around 4.7% of naive CD4 clonotypes were shared across a handful of donors.

The sample taken for sequencing was naive CD4+ T cells from PBMCs. Subset of the sample: CD45RA+ positively selected. The chain has TRBV9 and TRBJ2-7; TRBD2 is a possible D gene (5 bases). This clonotype originated in a man aged 18 to 35 in good health. Some clones in this sample may be carry-over from other donors' samples. CDR3 sequence reads: CASSVGSSSTYEQYF. CDR3 sequence (DNA): TGTGCCAGCAGCGTAGGGTCTAGCAGTACCTACGAGCAGTACTTC.